These 5 T cell receptor beta chains originate from one sample sequenced in a study of cytomegalovirus exposure and HLA in healthy donors. A multiplex PCR was run with 60 Vbeta primers and 13 Jbeta primers. Using immunoSEQ multiplex PCR, the repertoire was profiled, and TCRdb retains in-frame clones only, with some absent. The repertoire holds about 160,000 clones, with 75% as singletons. The sample taken for sequencing was PBMCs. These receptors all come from a female donor in good health and CMV-seronegative.

This clone has more than one count but fewer than ten. The V gene is TRBV19, the J gene TRBJ1-1; perhaps TRBD1 as D (5 bases). CDR3 length equals 16 residues. Germline lookup yields CDR1 LNHDA and CDR2 SQIVND (reference sequence). Trimming shortened V by 4 bases and J by 0 bases, and 15 bases separated the two germline ends. This CDR3 is CASSSWLGGVNTEAFF. CDR3 DNA sequence: TGTGCCAGTAGTAGCTGGCTCGGGGGAGTGAACACTGAAGCTTTCTTT.

The chain recombines TRBV28 with TRBJ2-3; a possible D gene is TRBD2 (6 bases). This CDR3 contains 17 residues. V gave up 3 bases and J gave up 4 bases, with 20 bases separating them. Germline CDR1 and CDR2: MDHEN and SYDVKM. Here the CDR3 DNA reads TGTGCCAGCAGTTTTTTCGCGACTAGTGGTTCGTCAGATACGCAGTATTTT. Translation: CASSFFATSGSSDTQYF.

The chain recombines TRBV6-4 with TRBJ2-5; 7 nucleotides align to TRBD1. V was pared by 5 bases and J by 4 bases, with 4 bases of the junction left unmatched. CDR1 and CDR2 (germline): MRHNA, SNTAGT. The CDR3 is 13 residues long. CDR3 protein: CASSKDRAETQYF. The CDR3 DNA is TGTGCCAGCAGTAAAGACAGGGCAGAGACCCAGTACTTC.

The chain joins TRBV9 to TRBJ1-1; D is possibly TRBD1 (6 bases). The germline V gene encodes CDR1 SGDLS and CDR2 YYNGEE. CDR3 length: 15 residues. V lost 4 bases and J lost 1, with 14 bases in between. The chain's CDR3 is CASSPKMDRNTEAFF. The CDR3 nucleotides read TGTGCCAGCAGCCCGAAGATGGACAGGAACACTGAAGCTTTCTTT.

The V gene is TRBV11-2, the J gene TRBJ1-2; D is unresolved. The length of the CDR3 is 13 residues. The germline V gene has CDR1 SGHAT and CDR2 FQNNGV. With 0 bases removed from V and 8 bases from J, the gap between germline ends came to 10 bases. The CDR3 protein is CASSLDGRGGYTF. The CDR3 coding sequence is TGTGCCAGCAGCTTAGACGGGAGAGGCGGCTACACCTTC.